This TCR beta chain was obtained from a study of blood T cell repertoires in COVID-19. The authors' processing: Reference gene primer amplification gave estimated nucleated cell counts. TCRdb's copy holds only in-frame clones and misses some; the assay was immunoSEQ multiplex PCR. V, J and clone size derive from that table, while D and trimming were established from the DNA sequence. The table shows about 400,000 clones, with around 92% occurring only once. This CDR3 region has 12 residues. Germline assignment: CDR1 SNHLY and CDR2 FYNNEI. V lost 10 bases and J 4 bases, leaving 11 bases between the germline ends. Ages ranged from roughly 18 to 95 years, with residence in 24 US areas. Participants were placed into cohorts based on the clinical history they reported. Resolution of symptoms, clearance, or two negative PCRs was present in recovered Cohort 3 donors.

This chain uses TRBV2 with TRBJ2-1; weak D call: TRBD2 (5 bases). The TCR was taken from a woman aged 30 to 39 who had recovered from COVID-19. Sequencing was done on a sample of PBMCs or T cells enriched from blood (not recorded which). Written as DNA, the CDR3 is TGTGCCACCCAGGCGGGTTACAATGAGCAGTTCTTC. Amino acids: CATQAGYNEQFF.